This T cell receptor beta chain comes out of a study of cytomegalovirus exposure and HLA in healthy donors. Study information: When 350 to 400 donors were genotyped, approximately 80% of them were found to fall in the Caucasian-associated ancestry cluster. Study-wide findings and caveats: There were reportedly fewer N-insertions in an Asian-associated ancestry cluster than the roughly 670-donor mean, in a later analysis. It has been reported that TCR beta sequences accurately predicted the HLA-A and HLA-B alleles of most subjects.

Regarding this clone: Its cognate antigen is unknown.

In the PCR, 60 Vbeta and 13 Jbeta primers were used. Clones were sequenced by immunoSEQ multiplex PCR, and TCRdb holds only the in-frame ones, with some missing. The table lists roughly 34,000 clones, about two thirds of them singletons. CDR3 length: 17 residues. CDR1 is SGDLS, CDR2 YYNGEE, per germline. The V and J ends lost 0 bases and 2 bases, in that order; junction bases with no gene match: 6. The TCR originated in a middle-aged man in good health and CMV-seropositive. The sequencing sample was made of PBMCs. The genes are TRBV9 and TRBJ2-1; TRBD2 agrees at 9 bases. CDR3 in amino acids: CASSVEKRGVAYNEQFF. The CDR3 DNA sequence: TGTGCCAGCAGCGTAGAAAAGCGGGGGGTCGCCTACAATGAGCAGTTCTTC.